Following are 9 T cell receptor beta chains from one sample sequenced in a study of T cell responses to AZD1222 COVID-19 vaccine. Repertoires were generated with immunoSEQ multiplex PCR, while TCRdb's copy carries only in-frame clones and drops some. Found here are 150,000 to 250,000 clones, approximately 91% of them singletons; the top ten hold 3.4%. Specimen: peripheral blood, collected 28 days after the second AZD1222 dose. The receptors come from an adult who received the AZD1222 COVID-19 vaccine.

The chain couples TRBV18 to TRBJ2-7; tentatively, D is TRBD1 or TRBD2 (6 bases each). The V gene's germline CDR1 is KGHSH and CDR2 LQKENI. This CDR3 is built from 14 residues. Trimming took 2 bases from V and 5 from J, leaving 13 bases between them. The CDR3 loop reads CASSPWRGENEQYF. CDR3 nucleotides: TGTGCCAGCTCACCATGGAGGGGGGAGAACGAGCAGTACTTC.

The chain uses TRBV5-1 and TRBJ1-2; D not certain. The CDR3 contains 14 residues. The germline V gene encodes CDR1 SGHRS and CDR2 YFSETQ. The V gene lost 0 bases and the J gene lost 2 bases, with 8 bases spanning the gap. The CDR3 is CASSLAAENYGYTF. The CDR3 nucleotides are TGCGCCAGCAGCTTGGCCGCTGAAAACTATGGCTACACCTTC.

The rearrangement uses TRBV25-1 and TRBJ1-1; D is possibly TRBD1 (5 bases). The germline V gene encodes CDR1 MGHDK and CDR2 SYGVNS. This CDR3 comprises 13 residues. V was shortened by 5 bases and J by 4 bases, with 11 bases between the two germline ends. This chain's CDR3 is CASSPPGGTEAFF. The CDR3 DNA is TGTGCCAGCAGTCCCCCGGGGGGCACTGAAGCTTTCTTT. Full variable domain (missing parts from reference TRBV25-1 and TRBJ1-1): EADIYQTPRYLVIGTGKKITLECSQTMGHDKMYWYQQDPGMELHLIHYSYGVNSTEKGDLSSESTVSRIRTEHFPLTLESARPSHTSQYLCASSPPGGTEAFFGQGTRLTVV.

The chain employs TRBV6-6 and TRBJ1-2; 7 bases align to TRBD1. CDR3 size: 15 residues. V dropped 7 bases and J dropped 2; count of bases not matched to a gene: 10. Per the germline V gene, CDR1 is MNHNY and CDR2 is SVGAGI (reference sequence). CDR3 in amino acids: CASTGGDRGNYGYTF. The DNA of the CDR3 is TGTGCCAGCACGGGAGGGGACAGAGGAAACTATGGCTACACCTTC.

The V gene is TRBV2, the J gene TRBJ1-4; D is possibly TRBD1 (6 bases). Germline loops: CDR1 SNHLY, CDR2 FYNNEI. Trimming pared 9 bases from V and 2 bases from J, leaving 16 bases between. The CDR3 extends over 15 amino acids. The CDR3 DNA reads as TGTGCCAGTACACAGGGCCCGGGCACTAATGAAAAACTGTTTTTT. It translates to CASTQGPGTNEKLFF.

CDR3 in DNA: TGCGCCAGCAGCGCGACTAGCGGGTTCCCCGGGGAGCTGTTTTTT. As protein: CASSATSGFPGELFF. The chain combines TRBV5-1 with TRBJ2-2, with 10 bases fitting TRBD2. The germline V gene has CDR1 SGHRS and CDR2 YFSETQ. Trimming removed 4 bases from V and 6 bases from J; junction bases left unmatched: 6. The CDR3 is 15 residues long.

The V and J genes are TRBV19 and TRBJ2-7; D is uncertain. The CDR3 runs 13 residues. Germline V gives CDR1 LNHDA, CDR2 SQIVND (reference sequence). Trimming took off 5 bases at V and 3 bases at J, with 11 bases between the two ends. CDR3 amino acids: CASSWAPNYEQYF. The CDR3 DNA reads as TGTGCCAGTAGTTGGGCACCCAACTACGAGCAGTACTTC.

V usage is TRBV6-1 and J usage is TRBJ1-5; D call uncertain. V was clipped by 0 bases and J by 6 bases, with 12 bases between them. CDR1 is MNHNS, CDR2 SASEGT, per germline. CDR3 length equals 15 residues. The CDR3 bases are TGTGCCAGCAGTGAAGCCCGGTCTCGGGGTCAGCCCCAGCATTTT. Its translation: CASSEARSRGQPQHF.

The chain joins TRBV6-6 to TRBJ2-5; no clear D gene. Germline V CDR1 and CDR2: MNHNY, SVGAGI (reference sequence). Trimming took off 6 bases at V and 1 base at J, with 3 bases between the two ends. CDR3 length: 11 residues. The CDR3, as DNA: TGTGCCAGCAGCCCCCAAGAGACCCAGTACTTC. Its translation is CASSPQETQYF.